A selection of T cell receptor beta chains follows, all from one sample in a study of T cell changes during pregnancy in multiple sclerosis. Libraries were prepared by immunoSEQ multiplex PCR; TCRdb keeps only in-frame clonotypes and omits some of them. The sample contains tens of thousands of clones, roughly nine tenths of which appear only once. The sample here was peripheral blood, taken in the second trimester of pregnancy. All receptors derive from a female donor with multiple sclerosis, enrolled in a pregnancy study. The CDR3 runs from the conserved cysteine through the conserved F or W. Each record gives: CDR3 DNA, CDR3 protein, D gene, clone size, V gene, J gene. A D gene is named only where the DNA matches it firmly. Clone sizes are given selectively: once, few, many, or a class where the clone is expanded.

CDR3nt: TGTGCCAGCAGCTTAAAGGGGGCGGTCGGGGAGCTGTTTTTT
CDR3aa: CASSLKGAVGELFF
d_gene: TRBD1
abundance: .
v_gene: TRBV9
j_gene: TRBJ2-2

CDR3nt: TGCGCCAGCAGCGCCGGTCTGAGCGGGGGGGGGCCAGATACGCAGTATTTT
CDR3aa: CASSAGLSGGGPDTQYF
d_gene: TRBD2
abundance: .
v_gene: TRBV5-1
j_gene: TRBJ2-3

CDR3nt: TGTGCCAGCAGTTTACTCGGCGACTGGGAGACCCAGTACTTC
CDR3aa: CASSLLGDWETQYF
d_gene: .
abundance: .
v_gene: TRBV7-2
j_gene: TRBJ2-5

CDR3nt: TGTGCCAGCAGCGTCTTGCCCCAGGGCCGCGATTCACCCCTCCACTTT
CDR3aa: CASSVLPQGRDSPLHF
d_gene: .
abundance: .
v_gene: TRBV9
j_gene: TRBJ1-6

CDR3nt: TGCAGCGTTGTTAGCGGGGGGGCGGACAATGAGCAGTTCTTC
CDR3aa: CSVVSGGADNEQFF
d_gene: TRBD2
abundance: .
v_gene: TRBV29-1
j_gene: TRBJ2-1

CDR3nt: TGTGCCAGCAGACCAGGGGGTTTAATGAACACTGAAGCTTTCTTT
CDR3aa: CASRPGGLMNTEAFF
d_gene: TRBD1
abundance: few
v_gene: TRBV6-5
j_gene: TRBJ1-1

CDR3nt: TGTGCCAGCAGCGTCGGGACAGGGGCAAGACTCCAAGAGACCCAGTACTTC
CDR3aa: CASSVGTGARLQETQYF
d_gene: TRBD1
abundance: .
v_gene: TRBV9
j_gene: TRBJ2-5

CDR3nt: TGTGCCAGCAGCTGGGACAGAAGTACCGGGGAGCTGTTTTTT
CDR3aa: CASSWDRSTGELFF
d_gene: TRBD1
abundance: few
v_gene: TRBV5-5
j_gene: TRBJ2-2

CDR3nt: TGTGCCAGCACCGAGGGGCCAGGGGCCGTATTTTATGGCTACACCTTC
CDR3aa: CASTEGPGAVFYGYTF
d_gene: .
abundance: .
v_gene: TRBV7-9
j_gene: TRBJ1-2

CDR3nt: TGTGCCAGCAGCCCGAGGGTCGAGGGCAACTATGGCTACACCTTC
CDR3aa: CASSPRVEGNYGYTF
d_gene: .
abundance: once
v_gene: TRBV11-2
j_gene: TRBJ1-2

CDR3nt: TGTGCCAGCAGCGACAGGGTTGGCTACACCTTC
CDR3aa: CASSDRVGYTF
d_gene: TRBD1
abundance: .
v_gene: TRBV7-3
j_gene: TRBJ1-2

CDR3nt: TGTGCCAGCAGCCTCGACAGGGCCCATGGCTACACCTTC
CDR3aa: CASSLDRAHGYTF
d_gene: TRBD1
abundance: .
v_gene: TRBV7-3
j_gene: TRBJ1-2

CDR3nt: TGCGCCAGCAGCCAAGGGAGAGGACACACAGATACGCAGTATTTT
CDR3aa: CASSQGRGHTDTQYF
d_gene: .
abundance: .
v_gene: TRBV4-3
j_gene: TRBJ2-3

CDR3nt: TGTGCCAGCAGCTTGGGTGGGTCCCCAGCGGATTCACCCCTCCACTTT
CDR3aa: CASSLGGSPADSPLHF
d_gene: .
abundance: .
v_gene: TRBV7-2
j_gene: TRBJ1-6

CDR3nt: TGCGCCAGCAGCTCGACGCCGGGACAGGGGAGGGATGAGCAGTTCTTC
CDR3aa: CASSSTPGQGRDEQFF
d_gene: TRBD1
abundance: .
v_gene: TRBV5-1
j_gene: TRBJ2-1

CDR3nt: TGTGCCAGCAGCCAAAGCGGGAGACCTCAAGAGACCCAGTACTTC
CDR3aa: CASSQSGRPQETQYF
d_gene: TRBD2
abundance: .
v_gene: TRBV5-6
j_gene: TRBJ2-5

CDR3nt: TGTGCCAGCAGCTTAGTGGGGGGGGGCACTGAAGCTTTCTTT
CDR3aa: CASSLVGGGTEAFF
d_gene: .
abundance: .
v_gene: TRBV7-2
j_gene: TRBJ1-1

CDR3nt: TGTGCCAGCAGCAAACAGGGGTATGAGCAGTTCTTC
CDR3aa: CASSKQGYEQFF
d_gene: TRBD1
abundance: once
v_gene: TRBV7-3
j_gene: TRBJ2-1

CDR3nt: TGTGCCAGCAGTCCGGCAGGTACCTACAATGAGCAGTTCTTC
CDR3aa: CASSPAGTYNEQFF
d_gene: .
abundance: .
v_gene: TRBV27
j_gene: TRBJ2-1

CDR3nt: TGTGCCAGCAGCTTAGATCTGCGGGGGGGCAGAGATACGCAGTATTTT
CDR3aa: CASSLDLRGGRDTQYF
d_gene: TRBD2
abundance: .
v_gene: TRBV11-2
j_gene: TRBJ2-3

CDR3nt: TGTGCCAGTAGTAGCTACTGGAGCTCCTACAATGAGCAGTTCTTC
CDR3aa: CASSSYWSSYNEQFF
d_gene: .
abundance: .
v_gene: TRBV19
j_gene: TRBJ2-1

CDR3nt: TGTGCCAGCAGTAACGGACAGGGGGGGAATCAGCCCCAGCATTTT
CDR3aa: CASSNGQGGNQPQHF
d_gene: TRBD1
abundance: .
v_gene: TRBV6-5
j_gene: TRBJ1-5

CDR3nt: TGTGCCAGCAGCCCTTCAGACACAGATACGCAGTATTTT
CDR3aa: CASSPSDTDTQYF
d_gene: .
abundance: .
v_gene: TRBV7-6
j_gene: TRBJ2-3

CDR3nt: TGTGCCAGCAGCTTAGAATCCAGACAGGGTTTTAGTGAGCAGTTCTTC
CDR3aa: CASSLESRQGFSEQFF
d_gene: TRBD1
abundance: .
v_gene: TRBV7-6
j_gene: TRBJ2-1

CDR3nt: TGTGCCAGCAGCTTAGGGGGGACAGGGGGCAAGTCCTATAATTCACCCCTCCACTTT
CDR3aa: CASSLGGTGGKSYNSPLHF
d_gene: TRBD1
abundance: once
v_gene: TRBV7-2
j_gene: TRBJ1-6

CDR3nt: TGTGCCAGCAGTGAGAGGCGGGGGGGCCCTTTAGCCAAAAACATTCAGTACTTC
CDR3aa: CASSERRGGPLAKNIQYF
d_gene: TRBD2
abundance: once
v_gene: TRBV2
j_gene: TRBJ2-4

CDR3nt: TGTGCCAGCAGCTTTTTCGATCAGCCCCAGCATTTT
CDR3aa: CASSFFDQPQHF
d_gene: .
abundance: .
v_gene: TRBV7-2
j_gene: TRBJ1-5

CDR3nt: TGCGCCAGCAGCTTGGATGGTCTAGCGATGTTCGCGAACACCGGGGAGCTGTTTTTT
CDR3aa: CASSLDGLAMFANTGELFF
d_gene: .
abundance: .
v_gene: TRBV5-1
j_gene: TRBJ2-2

CDR3nt: TGTGCCAGTAGTATAGGGGGGCTTCAGCCCCAGCATTTT
CDR3aa: CASSIGGLQPQHF
d_gene: .
abundance: .
v_gene: TRBV19
j_gene: TRBJ1-5

CDR3nt: TGTGCCAGTAGTATAATCCCCCGCTCTGGAAACACCATATATTTT
CDR3aa: CASSIIPRSGNTIYF
d_gene: .
abundance: .
v_gene: TRBV19
j_gene: TRBJ1-3

CDR3nt: TGTGCTAGTGGTTTGTTAGCGGGGACGGATGAGCAGTTCTTC
CDR3aa: CASGLLAGTDEQFF
d_gene: TRBD2
abundance: once
v_gene: TRBV12-5
j_gene: TRBJ2-1

CDR3nt: TGTGCCAGCAGCTTAGTAACAGGGGGACAAGCTTTCTTT
CDR3aa: CASSLVTGGQAFF
d_gene: TRBD1
abundance: .
v_gene: TRBV11-3
j_gene: TRBJ1-1

CDR3nt: TGTGCCAGCAGCAACCTAGCGGGGGGAAGTGACATTCAGTACTTC
CDR3aa: CASSNLAGGSDIQYF
d_gene: TRBD2
abundance: .
v_gene: TRBV11-2
j_gene: TRBJ2-4

CDR3nt: TGTGCCAGCAGCTTAAAGGCAGGGCGCTCACCCCTCCACTTT
CDR3aa: CASSLKAGRSPLHF
d_gene: .
abundance: .
v_gene: TRBV7-3
j_gene: TRBJ1-6

CDR3nt: TGTGCCAGCAGCCCAGCAGGGGTTGGCTACACCTTC
CDR3aa: CASSPAGVGYTF
d_gene: .
abundance: .
v_gene: TRBV11-2
j_gene: TRBJ1-2

CDR3nt: TGTGCCTGGACCCAATGGGGCGCCTCCGACACTGAAGCTTTCTTT
CDR3aa: CAWTQWGASDTEAFF
d_gene: .
abundance: .
v_gene: TRBV30
j_gene: TRBJ1-1

CDR3nt: TGTGCCAGCAGTGAATTCTCCCCGGGACAGCTGAACACCGGGGAGCTGTTTTTT
CDR3aa: CASSEFSPGQLNTGELFF
d_gene: TRBD1
abundance: .
v_gene: TRBV25-1
j_gene: TRBJ2-2

CDR3nt: TGTGCCAGCGCAGGGGATCTGGCCTACGAGCAGTACTTC
CDR3aa: CASAGDLAYEQYF
d_gene: .
abundance: .
v_gene: TRBV7-9
j_gene: TRBJ2-7

CDR3nt: TGCGCCAGCAGCCAAGAGGGGGACAGGTACTACGAGCAGTACTTC
CDR3aa: CASSQEGDRYYEQYF
d_gene: TRBD1
abundance: .
v_gene: TRBV4-1
j_gene: TRBJ2-7

CDR3nt: TGTGCCAGCAGTGATCGGGGTCTTAGTTTCAACTATGGCTACACCTTC
CDR3aa: CASSDRGLSFNYGYTF
d_gene: .
abundance: .
v_gene: TRBV25-1
j_gene: TRBJ1-2

CDR3nt: TGTGCCAGCAGCCTACCCGCGGGGGGTGCAGATACGCAGTATTTT
CDR3aa: CASSLPAGGADTQYF
d_gene: TRBD2
abundance: .
v_gene: TRBV9
j_gene: TRBJ2-3

CDR3nt: TGTGCCAGCTCACCACCGGGACAGGGGCCAAATGAGCAGTTCTTC
CDR3aa: CASSPPGQGPNEQFF
d_gene: TRBD1
abundance: few
v_gene: TRBV18
j_gene: TRBJ2-1

CDR3nt: TGTGCCAGCTCTGCTGGGGGGGCCCAGGATACGCAGTATTTT
CDR3aa: CASSAGGAQDTQYF
d_gene: .
abundance: .
v_gene: TRBV18
j_gene: TRBJ2-3

CDR3nt: TGTGCCAGCAGCCGGTCGTCCCCAGATACGCAGTATTTT
CDR3aa: CASSRSSPDTQYF
d_gene: .
abundance: .
v_gene: TRBV5-8
j_gene: TRBJ2-3

CDR3nt: TGTGCCGGTCAGCGCGGGGGGAATTCACCCCTCCACTTT
CDR3aa: CAGQRGGNSPLHF
d_gene: .
abundance: .
v_gene: TRBV6-1
j_gene: TRBJ1-6

CDR3nt: TGCGCCAGCAGCCAAGGGGGCACGGATGAGACCCAGTACTTC
CDR3aa: CASSQGGTDETQYF
d_gene: .
abundance: .
v_gene: TRBV4-3
j_gene: TRBJ2-5

CDR3nt: TGTGCCAGCAGCGTAGCGAGCGGGGGGCGGAATGAGCAGTTCTTC
CDR3aa: CASSVASGGRNEQFF
d_gene: TRBD2
abundance: .
v_gene: TRBV9
j_gene: TRBJ2-1

CDR3nt: TGTGCCAGCACCATGACAGGGGACACTGAAGCTTTCTTT
CDR3aa: CASTMTGDTEAFF
d_gene: TRBD1
abundance: few
v_gene: TRBV6-5
j_gene: TRBJ1-1

CDR3nt: TGTGCCATCAGTGAAAGTTGGGGCCGCGAGCAGTACTTC
CDR3aa: CAISESWGREQYF
d_gene: .
abundance: .
v_gene: TRBV10-3
j_gene: TRBJ2-7

CDR3nt: TGTGCCAGCAGCGGGGGGGGGCAGACAGGCACAGATACGCAGTATTTT
CDR3aa: CASSGGGQTGTDTQYF
d_gene: .
abundance: .
v_gene: TRBV5-4
j_gene: TRBJ2-3

CDR3nt: TGTGCCAGCAGCGCGGGCCCCCCTGGGGTTGAGCAGTTCTTC
CDR3aa: CASSAGPPGVEQFF
d_gene: .
abundance: .
v_gene: TRBV5-4
j_gene: TRBJ2-1

CDR3nt: TGTGCCAGCACCGCTCAGGGGGGCCGGCAGTTCTTC
CDR3aa: CASTAQGGRQFF
d_gene: .
abundance: .
v_gene: TRBV7-9
j_gene: TRBJ2-1

CDR3nt: TGTGCCAGCAGCTTCAGCACGGGGAATGAAAAACTGTTTTTT
CDR3aa: CASSFSTGNEKLFF
d_gene: .
abundance: .
v_gene: TRBV7-9
j_gene: TRBJ1-4

CDR3nt: TGCGCCAGCAGCCCATCGGGGGTGGTATATCAGCCCCAGCATTTT
CDR3aa: CASSPSGVVYQPQHF
d_gene: .
abundance: .
v_gene: TRBV5-1
j_gene: TRBJ1-5

CDR3nt: TGTGCCAGCTCACCCTCCGGGGTGGGGGAGACCCAGTACTTC
CDR3aa: CASSPSGVGETQYF
d_gene: .
abundance: .
v_gene: TRBV18
j_gene: TRBJ2-5

CDR3nt: TGTGCCAGCAGTTACCTCGGACAGGGGATTAATGAAAAACTGTTTTTT
CDR3aa: CASSYLGQGINEKLFF
d_gene: TRBD1
abundance: .
v_gene: TRBV6-5
j_gene: TRBJ1-4